These T cell receptor beta chains were read from a single sample in a study of T cell responses to AZD1222 COVID-19 vaccine. Data came from immunoSEQ multiplex PCR; TCRdb stores just in-frame clones and leaves some out. The sample includes some 130,000 clones, just over 85% of them seen just once. Material: peripheral blood, obtained on day 0 of AZD1222 vaccination. These receptors were taken from an adult in good health. Each CDR3 is given with its conserved first and last residue. D genes are given only for firm matches. Rows may omit the clone size; those that give it use once, few, many or a size class.

j_call v_call clone_size d_call cdr3_aa cdr3_nt
TRBJ1-2 TRBV28 . . CASSLRTPNGGYTF TGTGCCAGCAGTTTAAGGACACCCAATGGTGGCTACACCTTC
TRBJ1-6 TRBV9 . . CASSVAGFGSPLHF TGTGCCAGCAGCGTAGCTGGGTTCGGTTCACCCCTCCACTTT
TRBJ1-2 TRBV28 once . CASSLGDRVYGYTF TGTGCCAGCAGTTTAGGTGACCGGGTTTATGGCTACACCTTC
TRBJ1-2 TRBV13 . . CASSIQALGYGYTF TGTGCCAGCAGCATACAGGCTCTAGGCTATGGCTACACCTTC
TRBJ1-2 TRBV12-3/TRBV12-4 . . CASSPHTEYGYTF TGTGCCAGCAGCCCGCACACGGAATATGGCTACACCTTC
TRBJ2-1 TRBV2 . TRBD2 CASSGPGGTYNEQFF TGTGCCAGCAGTGGTCCCGGGGGGACCTACAATGAGCAGTTCTTC
TRBJ2-7 TRBV28 . . CASRSLSYEQYF TGTGCCAGCCGCAGCTTATCCTACGAGCAGTACTTC
TRBJ2-7 TRBV7-6 . . CASSLTLNYEQYF TGTGCCAGCAGCTTAACCCTGAACTACGAGCAGTACTTC
TRBJ1-4 TRBV5-6 . . CASSLGGLATNEKLFF TGTGCCAGCAGCTTGGGCGGGCTGGCAACTAATGAAAAACTGTTTTTT
TRBJ2-7 TRBV7-9 . . CASSPLLTVSYEQYF TGTGCCAGCAGCCCGCTATTGACAGTAAGCTACGAGCAGTACTTC
TRBJ1-1 TRBV19 once . CASSIFATRNTEAFF TGTGCCAGTAGTATATTCGCCACTCGGAACACTGAAGCTTTCTTT
TRBJ1-2 TRBV4-3 . . CASSQEITRDGVGYTF TGCGCCAGCAGCCAAGAGATTACCCGGGACGGGGTTGGCTACACCTTC
TRBJ2-1 TRBV2 . . CASSKGRSPPNEQFF TGTGCCAGCAGCAAGGGACGCTCCCCCCCTAATGAGCAGTTCTTC
TRBJ1-2 TRBV28 . . CASSPGASYGYTF TGTGCCAGCAGTCCCGGCGCGTCCTATGGCTACACCTTC
TRBJ1-6 TRBV7-2 . TRBD1 CASSFRDRGSNSPLHF TGTGCCAGCAGCTTCCGGGACAGGGGAAGTAATTCACCCCTCCACTTT
TRBJ2-3 TRBV7-9 . TRBD2 CASSPGTSGDTQYF TGTGCCAGCAGCCCTGGGACTAGCGGAGATACGCAGTATTTT
TRBJ2-5 TRBV7-9 . TRBD1 CASRLIIRDREQETQYF TGTGCCAGCAGGTTGATAATTCGGGACAGGGAACAAGAGACCCAGTACTTC
TRBJ1-6 TRBV3-1/TRBV3-2 . TRBD1 CASSLIPPGQGGTPLHF TGTGCCAGCAGCCTAATCCCCCCGGGACAGGGCGGGACACCCCTCCACTTT
TRBJ1-6 TRBV3-1/TRBV3-2 . . CASSQVRGGKSPLHF TGTGCCAGCAGCCAAGTTCGTGGGGGAAAATCACCCCTCCACTTT
TRBJ1-5 TRBV2 . . CASRYMGNQPQHF TGTGCCAGCAGGTACATGGGCAATCAGCCCCAGCATTTT
TRBJ1-1 TRBV27 once TRBD1 CASSLSAGGGEAFF TGTGCCAGCAGTTTATCCGCAGGGGGCGGTGAAGCTTTCTTT
TRBJ2-2 TRBV28 few . CASRKRVLGGTGELFF TGTGCCAGCAGAAAAAGGGTCCTAGGGGGCACCGGGGAGCTGTTTTTT
TRBJ2-7 TRBV28 . . CASSSPGPLFGEQYF TGTGCCAGCAGTTCCCCGGGCCCCCTTTTTGGCGAGCAGTACTTC
TRBJ1-5 TRBV7-9 . . CASSQGSSAGSNQPQHF TGTGCCAGCAGCCAAGGGTCCAGTGCAGGGAGCAATCAGCCCCAGCATTTT
TRBJ2-4 TRBV5-1 . TRBD2 CASSPSGGAENIQYF TGCGCCAGCAGCCCTAGCGGGGGGGCTGAAAACATTCAGTACTTC